The rows below give T cell receptor beta chains drawn from one sample of a study of beta chain features in type 1 diabetes. The repertoire was sequenced with immunoSEQ multiplex PCR; TCRdb's copy has only in-frame clones and lacks some. The sample carries under 70,000 clones, 55% to 70% recorded once. The sequenced sample was stem cell memory CD4+ T cells from blood. The receptors come from a woman in her twenties or thirties with type 1 diabetes. Both conserved end residues are part of each CDR3. The D gene is left open where the match is weak. Rows give clone size only sometimes, using once, few, many, or a class for an expanded clone.

>NA|TRBV7-2|TRBJ2-5|TRBD2
CASRPPGTTLSETQYF
TGTGCCAGCAGGCCCCCCGGGACTACCCTCTCGGAGACCCAGTACTTC
>NA|TRBV7-3|TRBJ2-2|TRBD2
CASSRGLGGTGELFF
TGTGCCAGCAGCAGGGGACTAGGGGGCACCGGGGAGCTGTTTTTT
>NA|TRBV28|TRBJ2-5|NA
CASSLISTSDKTQYF
TGTGCCAGCAGTTTGATATCAACTAGTGATAAGACCCAGTACTTC
>NA|TRBV7-9|TRBJ2-7|NA
CASSHPTARYYEQYF
TGTGCCAGCAGCCACCCGACAGCCAGATACTACGAGCAGTACTTC
>NA|TRBV29-1|TRBJ2-7|NA
CSVGAGAYEQYF
TGCAGCGTTGGCGCAGGGGCGTACGAGCAGTACTTC
>few|TRBV4-2|TRBJ2-7|TRBD2
CASQRGGESYEQYF
TGTGCCAGCCAAAGGGGAGGGGAGTCCTACGAGCAGTACTTC
>NA|TRBV29-1|TRBJ1-2|TRBD1
CSVAGGDYGYTF
TGCAGCGTAGCAGGGGGCGACTATGGCTACACCTTC
>NA|TRBV7-3|TRBJ2-7|NA
CASSAGLPGEQYF
TGTGCCAGCAGCGCGGGACTGCCGGGCGAGCAGTACTTC
>NA|TRBV2|TRBJ1-4|NA
CASNRVREKLFF
TGTGCCAGCAACAGGGTACGGGAAAAACTGTTTTTT
>few|TRBV23-1|TRBJ1-2|NA
CASSQSVSRNGYTF
TGCGCCAGCAGTCAATCGGTCAGCAGGAATGGCTACACCTTC
>NA|TRBV27|TRBJ2-7|NA
CASSRTGKQFYEQYF
TGTGCCAGCAGTAGAACAGGCAAACAATTCTACGAGCAGTACTTC
>NA|TRBV7-2|TRBJ2-5|NA
CASRGQYQETQYF
TGTGCCAGCAGAGGACAGTACCAAGAGACCCAGTACTTC
>NA|TRBV19|TRBJ2-7|TRBD2
CASSIQLANSYEQYF
TGTGCCAGTAGTATACAACTAGCGAATTCATACGAGCAGTACTTC
>few|TRBV25-1|TRBJ1-2|NA
CASSRTAYGYTF
TGTGCCAGCAGTCGGACAGCCTATGGCTACACCTTC
>NA|TRBV6-6|TRBJ1-1|NA
CASSFDRVSAFF
TGTGCCAGCAGCTTCGACCGGGTTTCTGCTTTCTTT
>NA|TRBV2|TRBJ2-5|NA
CASSGLQETQYF
TGTGCCAGCAGTGGTCTGCAAGAGACCCAGTACTTC
>NA|TRBV7-3|TRBJ2-5|NA
CASSLRDRGTQYF
TGTGCCAGCAGCTTACGCGATAGGGGGACCCAGTACTTC
>few|TRBV15|TRBJ2-1|TRBD1
CATSPRTGRNEQFF
TGTGCCACCAGCCCACGGACAGGGAGGAATGAGCAGTTCTTC
>NA|TRBV4-1|TRBJ2-5|TRBD2
CASSQGTSGSQETQYF
TGCGCCAGCAGCCAAGGGACTAGCGGGAGCCAAGAGACCCAGTACTTC
>NA|TRBV10-1|TRBJ2-7|TRBD2
CASSESSGGGYEQYF
TGCGCCAGCAGTGAGTCCTCGGGGGGTGGATACGAGCAGTACTTC
>NA|TRBV7-9|TRBJ2-1|TRBD2
CASSSPTSGKNNEQFF
TGTGCCAGCAGCTCCCCCACTAGCGGGAAGAACAATGAGCAGTTCTTC
>NA|TRBV9|TRBJ2-7|TRBD2
CASSADTSGRGYEQYF
TGTGCCAGCAGCGCTGACACTAGCGGGAGGGGCTACGAGCAGTACTTC
>NA|TRBV30|TRBJ1-2|NA
CAWSVGGSSYGYTF
TGTGCCTGGAGTGTTGGCGGATCTTCCTATGGCTACACCTTC
>NA|TRBV7-2|TRBJ2-5|TRBD2
CASKRTLAGRETQYF
TGTGCCAGCAAAAGAACCCTAGCGGGAAGAGAGACCCAGTACTTC
>NA|TRBV30|TRBJ1-5|TRBD1
CAWTTGNNQPQHF
TGTGCCTGGACGACAGGGAACAATCAGCCCCAGCATTTT
>NA|TRBV2|TRBJ1-2|NA
CASIRIGANYGYTF
TGTGCCAGCATAAGGATAGGGGCCAACTATGGCTACACCTTC